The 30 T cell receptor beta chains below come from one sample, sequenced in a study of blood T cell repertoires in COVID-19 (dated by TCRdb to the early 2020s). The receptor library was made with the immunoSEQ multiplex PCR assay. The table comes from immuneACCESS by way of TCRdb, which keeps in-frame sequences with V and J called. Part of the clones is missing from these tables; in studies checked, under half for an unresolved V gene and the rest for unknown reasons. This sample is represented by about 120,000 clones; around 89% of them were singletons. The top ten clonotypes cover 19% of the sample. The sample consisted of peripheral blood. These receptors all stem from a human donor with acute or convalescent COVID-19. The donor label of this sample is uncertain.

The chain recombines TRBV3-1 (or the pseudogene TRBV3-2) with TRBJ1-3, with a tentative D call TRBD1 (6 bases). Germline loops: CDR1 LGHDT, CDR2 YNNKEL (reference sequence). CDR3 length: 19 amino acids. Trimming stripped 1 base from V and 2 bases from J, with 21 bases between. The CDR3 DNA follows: TGTGCCAGCAGCCAAGGGGGGTGGCAGGGGTCGGACGCTGGAAACACCATATATTTT. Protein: CASSQGGWQGSDAGNTIYF.

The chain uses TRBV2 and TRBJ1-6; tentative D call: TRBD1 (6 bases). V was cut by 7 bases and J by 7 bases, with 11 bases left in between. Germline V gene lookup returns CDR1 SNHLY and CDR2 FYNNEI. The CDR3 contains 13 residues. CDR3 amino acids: CASIRTENSPLHF. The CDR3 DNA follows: TGTGCCAGCATAAGGACAGAGAATTCACCCCTCCACTTT.

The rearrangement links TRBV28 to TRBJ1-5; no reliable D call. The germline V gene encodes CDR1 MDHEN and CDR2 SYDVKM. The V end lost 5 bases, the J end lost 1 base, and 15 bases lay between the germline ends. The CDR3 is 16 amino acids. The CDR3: CASSPASGPSNQPQHF. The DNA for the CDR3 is TGTGCCAGCAGTCCAGCGAGTGGTCCCAGCAATCAGCCCCAGCATTTT.

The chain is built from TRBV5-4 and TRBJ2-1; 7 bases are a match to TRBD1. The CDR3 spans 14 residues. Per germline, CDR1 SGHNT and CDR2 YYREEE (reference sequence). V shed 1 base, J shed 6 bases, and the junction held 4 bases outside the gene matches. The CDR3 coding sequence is TGTGCCAGCAGCTTGACAGGGGCTCTCAATGAGCAGTTCTTC. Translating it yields CASSLTGALNEQFF. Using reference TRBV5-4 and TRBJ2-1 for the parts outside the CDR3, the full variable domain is ETGVTQSPTHLIKTRGQQVTLRCSSQSGHNTVSWYQQALGQGPQFIFQYYREEENGRGNFPPRFSGLQFPNYSSELNVNALELDDSALYLCASSLTGALNEQFFGPGTRLTVL.

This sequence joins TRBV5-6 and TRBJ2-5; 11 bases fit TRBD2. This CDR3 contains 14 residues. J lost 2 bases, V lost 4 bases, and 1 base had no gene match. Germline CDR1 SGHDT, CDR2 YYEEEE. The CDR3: CASSGTSGQETQYF. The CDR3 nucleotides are TGTGCCAGCAGCGGGACTAGCGGACAAGAGACCCAGTACTTC.

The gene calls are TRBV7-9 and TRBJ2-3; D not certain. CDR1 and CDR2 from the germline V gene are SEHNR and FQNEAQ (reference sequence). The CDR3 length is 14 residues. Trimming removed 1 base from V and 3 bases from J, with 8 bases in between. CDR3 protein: CASSLGRWTDTQYF. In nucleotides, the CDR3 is TGTGCCAGCAGCTTAGGGCGGTGGACAGATACGCAGTATTTT.

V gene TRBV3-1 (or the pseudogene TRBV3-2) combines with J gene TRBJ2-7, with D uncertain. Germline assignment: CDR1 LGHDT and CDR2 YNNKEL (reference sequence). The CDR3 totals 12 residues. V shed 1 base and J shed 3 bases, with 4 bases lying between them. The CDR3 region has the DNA TGTGCCAGCAGCCAAGCAGACTACGAGCAGTACTTC. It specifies CASSQADYEQYF.

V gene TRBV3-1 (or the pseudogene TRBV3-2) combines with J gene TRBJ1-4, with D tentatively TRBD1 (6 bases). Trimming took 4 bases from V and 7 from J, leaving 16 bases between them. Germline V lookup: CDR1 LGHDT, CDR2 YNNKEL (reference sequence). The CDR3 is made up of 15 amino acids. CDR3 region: CASSLRGQGTEKLFF. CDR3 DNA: TGTGCCAGCAGCCTCAGGGGCCAGGGAACTGAAAAACTGTTTTTT.

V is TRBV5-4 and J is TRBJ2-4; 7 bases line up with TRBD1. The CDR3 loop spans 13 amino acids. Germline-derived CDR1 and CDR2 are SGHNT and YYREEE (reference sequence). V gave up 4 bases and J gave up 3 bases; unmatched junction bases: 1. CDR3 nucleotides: TGTGCCAGCAGCCGGGACAGCAAAAACATTCAGTACTTC. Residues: CASSRDSKNIQYF.

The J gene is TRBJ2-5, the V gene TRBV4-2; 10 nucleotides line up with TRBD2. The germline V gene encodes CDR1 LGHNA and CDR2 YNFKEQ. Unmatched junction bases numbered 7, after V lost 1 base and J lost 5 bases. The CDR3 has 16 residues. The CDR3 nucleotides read TGTGCCAGCAGCCAAGTAAATAGCGGGGGGATGGAGACCCAGTACTTC. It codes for CASSQVNSGGMETQYF.

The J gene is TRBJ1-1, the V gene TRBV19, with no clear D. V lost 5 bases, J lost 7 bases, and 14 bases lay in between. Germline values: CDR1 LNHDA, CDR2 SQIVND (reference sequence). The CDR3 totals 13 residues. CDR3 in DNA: TGTGCCAGTAGTCCCGAAGGGAGGGTTGAAGCTTTCTTT. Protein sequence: CASSPEGRVEAFF.

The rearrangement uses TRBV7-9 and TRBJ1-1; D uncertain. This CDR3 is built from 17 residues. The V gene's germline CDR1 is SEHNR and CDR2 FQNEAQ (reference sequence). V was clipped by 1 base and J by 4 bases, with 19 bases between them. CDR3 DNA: TGTGCCAGCAGCTTAGACTGGGGTCCCTGGGAGGGCACTGAAGCTTTCTTT. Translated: CASSLDWGPWEGTEAFF.

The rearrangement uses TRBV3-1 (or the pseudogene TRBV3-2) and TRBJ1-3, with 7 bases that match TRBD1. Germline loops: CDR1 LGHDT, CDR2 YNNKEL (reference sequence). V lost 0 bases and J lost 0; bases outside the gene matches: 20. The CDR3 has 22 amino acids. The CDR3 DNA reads TGTGCCAGCAGCCAAGATAAATCTGACGGGACAGCCGATACCTGCTCTGGAAACACCATATATTTT. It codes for CASSQDKSDGTADTCSGNTIYF.

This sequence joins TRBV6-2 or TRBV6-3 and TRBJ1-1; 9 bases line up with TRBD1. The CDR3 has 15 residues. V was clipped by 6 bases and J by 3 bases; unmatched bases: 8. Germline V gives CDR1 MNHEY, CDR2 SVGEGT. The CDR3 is CASSPLTGGYTEAFF. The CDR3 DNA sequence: TGTGCCAGCAGCCCCCTGACAGGGGGATACACTGAAGCTTTCTTT.

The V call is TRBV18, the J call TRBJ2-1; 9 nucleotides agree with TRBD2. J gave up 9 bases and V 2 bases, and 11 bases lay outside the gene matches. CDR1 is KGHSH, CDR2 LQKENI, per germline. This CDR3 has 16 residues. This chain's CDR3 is CASSPNSREGPSEQFF. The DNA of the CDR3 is TGTGCCAGCTCACCAAATTCGCGGGAGGGCCCCAGTGAGCAGTTCTTC.

The CDR3 reads CASSQQVAGTSGELFF. CDR3 DNA: TGTGCCAGCAGCCAGCAAGTAGCGGGAACCTCCGGGGAGCTGTTTTTT. J is TRBJ2-2 and V is TRBV3-1 (or the pseudogene TRBV3-2); TRBD2 matches at 8 bases. CDR3 length: 16 residues. CDR1 is LGHDT, CDR2 YNNKEL, per germline (reference sequence). V dropped 3 bases and J dropped 6; count of bases not matched to a gene: 9.

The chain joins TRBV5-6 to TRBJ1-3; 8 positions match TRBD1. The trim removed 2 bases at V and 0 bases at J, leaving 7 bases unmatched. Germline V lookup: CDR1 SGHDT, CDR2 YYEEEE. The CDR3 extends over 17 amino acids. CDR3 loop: CASSFGTGLYSGNTIYF. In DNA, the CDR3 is TGTGCCAGCAGCTTTGGGACAGGCTTGTACTCTGGAAACACCATATATTTT.

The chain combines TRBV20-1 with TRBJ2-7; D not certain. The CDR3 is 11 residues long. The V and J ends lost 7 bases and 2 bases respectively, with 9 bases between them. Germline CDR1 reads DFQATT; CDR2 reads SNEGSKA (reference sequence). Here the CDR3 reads CSGRQAYEQYF. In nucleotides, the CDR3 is TGCAGTGGTCGTCAGGCCTACGAGCAGTACTTC.

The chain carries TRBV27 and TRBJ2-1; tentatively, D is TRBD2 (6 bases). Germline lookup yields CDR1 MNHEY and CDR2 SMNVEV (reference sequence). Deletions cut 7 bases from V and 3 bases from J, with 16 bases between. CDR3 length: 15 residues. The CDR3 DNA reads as TGTGCCAGCATGAACCGGGACTCCCTCTACAATGAGCAGTTCTTC. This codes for CASMNRDSLYNEQFF.

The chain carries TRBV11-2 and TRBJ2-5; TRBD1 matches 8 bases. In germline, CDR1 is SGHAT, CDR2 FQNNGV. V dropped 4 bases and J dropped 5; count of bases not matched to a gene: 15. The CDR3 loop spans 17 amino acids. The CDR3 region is CASSSTTTGQGGETQYF. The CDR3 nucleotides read TGTGCCAGCAGCTCCACAACCACCGGACAGGGTGGGGAGACCCAGTACTTC.

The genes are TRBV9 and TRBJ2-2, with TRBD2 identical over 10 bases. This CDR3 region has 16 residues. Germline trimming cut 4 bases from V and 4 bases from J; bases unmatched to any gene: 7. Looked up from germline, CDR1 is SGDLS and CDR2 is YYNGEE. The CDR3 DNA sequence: TGTGCCAGCAGCCTGGGGACTAGCGTTGGCACCGGGGAGCTGTTTTTT. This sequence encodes CASSLGTSVGTGELFF.

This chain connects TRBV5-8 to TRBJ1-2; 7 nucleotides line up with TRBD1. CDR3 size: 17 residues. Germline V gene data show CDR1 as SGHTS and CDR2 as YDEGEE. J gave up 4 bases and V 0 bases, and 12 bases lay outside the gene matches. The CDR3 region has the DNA TGTGCCAGCAGCTTGGCCCTGACAGGGAGTTGGAGCTATGGCTACACCTTC. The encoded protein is CASSLALTGSWSYGYTF.

CDR3 nucleotide sequence: TGTGCCAGCAGTACCACGACAGGTAGCGCGGTGGAGTACTTC. This codes for CASSTTTGSAVEYF. The genes are TRBV28 and TRBJ2-7; maybe TRBD1 (6 bases). The V end was cut by 5 bases, the J end by 11 bases, with 22 bases between. Germline loops: CDR1 MDHEN, CDR2 SYDVKM. The CDR3 length is 14 residues.

The CDR3 bases are TGTGCCAGCTCACTAACGACAGCCTCGGTTGGCTTTAAAGCTTTCTTT. It translates to CASSLTTASVGFKAFF. The V gene is TRBV18, the J gene TRBJ1-1, with D tentatively TRBD1 (5 bases). V gave up 4 bases and J gave up 9 bases, with 24 bases separating them. CDR1 is KGHSH, CDR2 LQKENI, per germline. This CDR3 is 16 amino acids long. Supplemented by reference TRBV18 and TRBJ1-1, the full variable domain reads NAGVMQNPRHLVRRRGQEARLRCSPMKGHSHVYWYRQLPEEGLKFMVYLQKENIIDESGMPKERFSAEFPKEGPSILRIQQVVRGDSAAYFCASSLTTASVGFKAFFGQGTRLTVV.

This CDR3 is CASSLWSSQETQYF. The CDR3 DNA reads TGTGCCAGCAGCTTGTGGAGTTCCCAAGAGACCCAGTACTTC. The rearrangement links TRBV5-4 to TRBJ2-5, with D uncertain. The CDR3 has 14 amino acids. Germline values: CDR1 SGHNT, CDR2 YYREEE (reference sequence). The germline V and J ends were trimmed by 1 base and 1 base, with 8 bases remaining between them.

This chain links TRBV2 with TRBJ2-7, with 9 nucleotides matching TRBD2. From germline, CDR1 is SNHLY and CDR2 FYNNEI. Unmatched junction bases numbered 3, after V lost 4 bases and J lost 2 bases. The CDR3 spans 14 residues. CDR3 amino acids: CASSGASGTYEQYF. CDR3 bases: TGTGCCAGCAGTGGGGCTAGCGGGACCTACGAGCAGTACTTC.

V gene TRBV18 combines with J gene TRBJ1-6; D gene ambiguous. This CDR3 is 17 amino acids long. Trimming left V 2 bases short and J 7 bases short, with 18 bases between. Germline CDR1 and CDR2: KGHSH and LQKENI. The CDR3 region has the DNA TGTGCCAGCTCACCAAACCTACTGGAGACGATGAATTCACCCCTCCACTTT. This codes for CASSPNLLETMNSPLHF.

This CDR3 reads CATIRQGALSYTF. The CDR3, as DNA: TGTGCCACCATTCGACAGGGGGCTTTAAGCTACACCTTC. V and J are TRBV12-3 or TRBV12-4 and TRBJ1-2, with 10 bases aligning to TRBD1. The CDR3 is made up of 13 amino acids. The V gene end was trimmed by 10 bases and the J gene end by 9 bases; junction bases not matched to a gene: 11.

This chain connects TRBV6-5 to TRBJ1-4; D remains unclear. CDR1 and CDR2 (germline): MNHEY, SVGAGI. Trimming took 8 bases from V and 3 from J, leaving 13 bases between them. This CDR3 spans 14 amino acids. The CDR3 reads CASSTHTANEKLFF. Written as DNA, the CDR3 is TGTGCCAGCTCCACCCATACAGCTAATGAAAAACTGTTTTTT.

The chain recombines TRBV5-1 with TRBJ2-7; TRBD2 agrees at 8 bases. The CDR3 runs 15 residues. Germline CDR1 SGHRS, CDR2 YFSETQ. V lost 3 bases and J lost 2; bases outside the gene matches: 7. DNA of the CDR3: TGCGCCAGCAGCTCACTGGCGGGGGGCACCTACGAGCAGTACTTC. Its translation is CASSSLAGGTYEQYF.